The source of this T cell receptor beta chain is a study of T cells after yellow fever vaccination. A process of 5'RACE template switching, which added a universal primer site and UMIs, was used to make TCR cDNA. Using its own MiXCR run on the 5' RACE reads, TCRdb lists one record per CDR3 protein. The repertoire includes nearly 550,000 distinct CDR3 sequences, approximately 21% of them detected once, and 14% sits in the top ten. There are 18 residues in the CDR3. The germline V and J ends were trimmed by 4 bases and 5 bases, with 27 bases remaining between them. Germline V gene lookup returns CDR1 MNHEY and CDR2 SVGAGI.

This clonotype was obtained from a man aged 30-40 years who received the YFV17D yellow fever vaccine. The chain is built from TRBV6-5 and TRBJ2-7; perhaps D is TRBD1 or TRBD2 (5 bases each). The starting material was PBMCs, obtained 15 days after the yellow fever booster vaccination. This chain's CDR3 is CASSFSKRGAGPRNEQYF. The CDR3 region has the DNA TGTGCCAGCAGTTTTTCTAAGAGAGGGGCCGGCCCCAGGAACGAGCAGTACTTC.